The clone carrying this T cell receptor (beta chain) was observed at least ten times. The antigen is unknown. This sample was taken from a study of CD8+CD57+ T cells in acquired aplastic anemia. Study findings and constraints: Patients and healthy controls showed no significant CD8+ Simpson's diversity difference.

Genomic DNA acted as the template from which TCR beta VDJ combination and CDR3 sequence profiling were carried out. One entry per CDR3 protein results from TCRdb running MiXCR on the reads. The sample contains about 180,000 distinct CDR3 sequences, about 47% of which appear only once. The V segment lost 2 bases and the J segment 6 bases; nucleotides outside the gene matches: 7. Germline-derived CDR1 and CDR2 are LNHNV and YYDKDF (reference sequence). CDR3 length: 15 residues. Sequencing input: sorted CD4+, CD8+, or CD8+CD57+ T cells (not recorded which) from PBMCs. This receptor was identified in a human donor in good health. The chain links TRBV15 to TRBJ1-2; TRBD1 matches 9 bases. Here the CDR3 reads CATSRTGGASDGYTF. CDR3 coding DNA: TGTGCCACCAGCAGAACAGGGGGCGCGAGTGATGGCTACACCTTC. The full variable domain, completed using reference TRBV15 and TRBJ1-2, is DAMVIQNPRYQVTQFGKPVTLSCSQTLNHNVMYWYQQKSSQAPKLLFHYYDKDFNNEADTPDNFQSRRPNTSFCFLDIRSPGLGDTAMYLCATSRTGGASDGYTFGSGTRLTVV.